Below, 2 T cell receptor beta chains from the same sample are listed, as sequenced in a study of blood T cell repertoires in COVID-19. Profiling relied on immunoSEQ multiplex PCR, and the TCRdb table lists in-frame clones only, not all of them. Counted here are about 120,000 clones, just under 80% occurring once; the ten biggest clones make up roughly 17%. The material sequenced was peripheral blood. Receptors originate from a man aged 55 to 69 with active or convalescent COVID-19.

This clone was picked up a small number of times. J is TRBJ1-2 and V is TRBV28; TRBD1 aligns across 10 bases. The ends lost 2 bases at V and 4 bases at J; junction bases unmatched: 19. The CDR3 has 20 amino acids. Per germline, CDR1 MDHEN and CDR2 SYDVKM. The CDR3 region is CASSLDRKRDRGVSIYGYTF. CDR3 in DNA: TGTGCCAGCAGTTTAGACAGGAAAAGGGACAGGGGCGTCTCGATCTATGGCTACACCTTC.

The chain recombines TRBV18 with TRBJ2-7, with D possibly matching TRBD2 (5 bases). The CDR3 length is 11 residues. Trimming left V 5 bases short and J 6 bases short, with 8 bases between. Looked up from germline, CDR1 is KGHSH and CDR2 is LQKENI. CDR3: CASSGEGEQYF. The CDR3 DNA reads TGTGCCAGCTCAGGCGAGGGCGAGCAGTACTTC. The complete variable domain, with remaining parts taken from reference TRBV18 and TRBJ2-7, reads NAGVMQNPRHLVRRRGQEARLRCSPMKGHSHVYWYRQLPEEGLKFMVYLQKENIIDESGMPKERFSAEFPKEGPSILRIQQVVRGDSAAYFCASSGEGEQYFGPGTRLTVT.